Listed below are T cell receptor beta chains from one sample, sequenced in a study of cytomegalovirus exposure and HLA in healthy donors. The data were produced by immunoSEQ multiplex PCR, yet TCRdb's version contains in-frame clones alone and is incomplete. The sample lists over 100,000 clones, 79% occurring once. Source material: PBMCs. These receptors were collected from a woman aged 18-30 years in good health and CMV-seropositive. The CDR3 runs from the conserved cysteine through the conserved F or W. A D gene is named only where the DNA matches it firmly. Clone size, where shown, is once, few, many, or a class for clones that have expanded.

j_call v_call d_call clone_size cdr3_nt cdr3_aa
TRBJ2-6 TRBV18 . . TGTGCCAGCTCACCATTCCGGGGGACTGGGGCCAACGTCCTGACTTTC CASSPFRGTGANVLTF
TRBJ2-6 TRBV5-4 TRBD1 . TGTGCCAGCAGCACGGGACAGGGGGCCTACTCTGGGGCCAACGTCCTGACTTTC CASSTGQGAYSGANVLTF
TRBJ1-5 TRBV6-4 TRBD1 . TGTGCCAGCAGTTCGGACAGGGGCATGCCCCAGCATTTT CASSSDRGMPQHF
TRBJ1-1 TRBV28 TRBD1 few TGTGCCAGCAGTTTCATGTCAGGGGGTAACACTGAAGCTTTCTTT CASSFMSGGNTEAFF
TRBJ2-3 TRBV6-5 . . TGTGCCAGCAGCCGCCGCGTGAGCACAGATACGCAGTATTTT CASSRRVSTDTQYF
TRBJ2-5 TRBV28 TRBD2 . TGTGCCAGCAGTTTCGGGGGGGGCGAGACCCAGTACTTC CASSFGGGETQYF
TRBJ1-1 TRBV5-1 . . TGCGCCAGCAGCTTCGGGGAGGGTGAAGCTTTCTTT CASSFGEGEAFF
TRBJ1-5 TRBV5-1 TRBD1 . TGCGCCAGCAGACCAGGACAGGGTGGTCAGCCCCAGCATTTT CASRPGQGGQPQHF
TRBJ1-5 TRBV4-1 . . TGCGCCAGCAGCCAAGTGGGGGCCACAGGCCCTAGCAATCAGCCCCAGCATTTT CASSQVGATGPSNQPQHF
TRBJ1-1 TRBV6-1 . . TGTGCCAGCAGTGAATATGGGGGCTACACTGAAGCTTTCTTT CASSEYGGYTEAFF
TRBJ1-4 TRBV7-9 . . TGTGCCAGCAGCTTAGCGCAGGGGACCGTTGAAAAACTGTTTTTT CASSLAQGTVEKLFF
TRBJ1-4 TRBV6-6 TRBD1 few TGTGCCAGCAGTTGGGGACAGGGTGAAAAACTGTTTTTT CASSWGQGEKLFF
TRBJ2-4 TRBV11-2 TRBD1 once TGTGCCAGCAGCTGGGGACAGGGGGGGGGAAACATTCAGTACTTC CASSWGQGGGNIQYF
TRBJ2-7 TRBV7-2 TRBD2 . TGTGCCAGCAGCTTCGGCACTAGCGGATACGAGCAGTACTTC CASSFGTSGYEQYF
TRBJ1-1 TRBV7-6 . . TGTGCCAGCAGCCCTCTGACTAGGGCGATGAACACTGAAGCTTTCTTT CASSPLTRAMNTEAFF
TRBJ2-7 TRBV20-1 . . TGCGGTGTATGGAGGGAGACACGGGTCGGCTTC CGVWRETRVGF
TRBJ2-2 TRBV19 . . TGTGCCAGTAGTAGGGTAGCGGAAACCACCGGGGAGCTGTTTTTT CASSRVAETTGELFF
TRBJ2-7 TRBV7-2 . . TGTGCCAGCAGCTTAGGCCTAGCGTTCTCCTACGAGCAGTACTTC CASSLGLAFSYEQYF
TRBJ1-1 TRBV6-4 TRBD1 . TGTGCCAGCAGCGGACAGGGACAGTTGAACACTGAAGCTTTCTTT CASSGQGQLNTEAFF
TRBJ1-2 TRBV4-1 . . TGCGCCAGCAGCCAAAATACAGGGTTAAGCGGCTACACCTTC CASSQNTGLSGYTF
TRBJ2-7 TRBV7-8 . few TGTGCCAGCAGCTCAAGGACGCGGGCATCCTACGAGCAGTACTTC CASSSRTRASYEQYF
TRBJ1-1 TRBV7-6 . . TGTGCCAGCAGCTCAGGCGGGCATTACACTGAAGCTTTCTTT CASSSGGHYTEAFF
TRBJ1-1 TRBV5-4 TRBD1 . TGTGCCAGCAGCTACCGGGACAGTAACACTGAAGCTTTCTTT CASSYRDSNTEAFF
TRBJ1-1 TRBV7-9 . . TGTTCCAGCAGCTCTCAGCGGTCTCGCGGGGCCACTGAAGCTTTCTTT CSSSSQRSRGATEAFF
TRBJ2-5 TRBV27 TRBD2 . TGTGCCAGCAGTTTCTCAGGGACGGGAGGTGAGACCCAGTACTTC CASSFSGTGGETQYF
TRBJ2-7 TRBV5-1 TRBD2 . TGCGCCAGCAGCCCAAGGACTAGCGGGAGTTACGAGCAGTACTTC CASSPRTSGSYEQYF
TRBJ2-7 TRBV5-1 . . TGCGCCAGCAGCCAAGGTGACAGGAAAGGCGACGAGCAGTACTTC CASSQGDRKGDEQYF
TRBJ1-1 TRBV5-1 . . TGCGCCAGCAGCTTGGACGGGTTGAACACTGAAGCTTTCTTT CASSLDGLNTEAFF
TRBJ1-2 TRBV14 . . TGTGCCAGCAGCCAAGGCGCTGGGGGCGGCTATGGCTACACCTTC CASSQGAGGGYGYTF
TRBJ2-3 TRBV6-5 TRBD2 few TGTGCCAGCAGTCCCGTCGGGGGGAACACAGATACGCAGTATTTT CASSPVGGNTDTQYF
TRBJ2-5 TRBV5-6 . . TGTGCCAGCAGCTACGGGCTACGGGACACTGAAGAGACCCAGTACTTC CASSYGLRDTEETQYF
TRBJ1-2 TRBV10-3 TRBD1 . TGTGCCATCATCGAGACGACAGGGCGGAGTGGCTACACCTTC CAIIETTGRSGYTF
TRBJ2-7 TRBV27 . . TGTGCCAGCAGTTACGTGGGGAGCGAGCAGTACTTC CASSYVGSEQYF
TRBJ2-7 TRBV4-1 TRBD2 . TGCGCCAGCAGCGCGTATAGCGGGAGGCCCTCCTCCTACGAGCAGTACTTC CASSAYSGRPSSYEQYF
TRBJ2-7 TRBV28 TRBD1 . TGTGCCAGCAGTGACAGGGTGGTTCACGAGCAGTACTTC CASSDRVVHEQYF
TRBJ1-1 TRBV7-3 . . TGTGCCAGCAGCTTAGGGACAAAGAACACTGAAGCTTTCTTT CASSLGTKNTEAFF
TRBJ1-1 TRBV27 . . TGTGCCAGCAGTTTCCGTTCCAGGGGCACTGAAGCTTTCTTT CASSFRSRGTEAFF